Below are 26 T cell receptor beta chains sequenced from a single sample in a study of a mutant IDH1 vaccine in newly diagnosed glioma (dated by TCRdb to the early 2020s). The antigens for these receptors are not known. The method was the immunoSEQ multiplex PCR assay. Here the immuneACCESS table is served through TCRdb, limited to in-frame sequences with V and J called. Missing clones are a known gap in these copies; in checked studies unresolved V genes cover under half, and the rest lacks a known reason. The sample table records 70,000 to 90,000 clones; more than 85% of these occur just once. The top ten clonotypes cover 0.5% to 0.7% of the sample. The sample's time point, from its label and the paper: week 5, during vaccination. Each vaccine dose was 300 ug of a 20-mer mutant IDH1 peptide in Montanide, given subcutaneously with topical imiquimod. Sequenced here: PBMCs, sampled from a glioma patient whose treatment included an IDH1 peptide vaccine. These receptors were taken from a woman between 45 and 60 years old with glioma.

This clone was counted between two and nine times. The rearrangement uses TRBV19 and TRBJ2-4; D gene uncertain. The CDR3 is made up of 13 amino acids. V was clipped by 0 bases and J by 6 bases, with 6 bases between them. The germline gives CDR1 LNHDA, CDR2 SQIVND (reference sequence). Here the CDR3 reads CASSIEGGNIQYF. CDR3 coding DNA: TGTGCCAGTAGTATAGAGGGCGGAAACATTCAGTACTTC.

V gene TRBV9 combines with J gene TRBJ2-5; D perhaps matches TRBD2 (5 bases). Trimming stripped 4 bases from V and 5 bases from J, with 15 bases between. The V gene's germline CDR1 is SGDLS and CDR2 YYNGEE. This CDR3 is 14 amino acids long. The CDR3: CASSSPGRSETQYF. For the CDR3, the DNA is TGTGCCAGCAGCTCCCCGGGGAGATCGGAGACCCAGTACTTC.

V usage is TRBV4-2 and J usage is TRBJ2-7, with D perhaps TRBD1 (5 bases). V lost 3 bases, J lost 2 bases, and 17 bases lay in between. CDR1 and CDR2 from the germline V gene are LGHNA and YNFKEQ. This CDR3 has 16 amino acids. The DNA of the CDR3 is TGTGCCAGCAGCCAGGGTGGAGCTGGGGCCGCCTACGAGCAGTACTTC. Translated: CASSQGGAGAAYEQYF.

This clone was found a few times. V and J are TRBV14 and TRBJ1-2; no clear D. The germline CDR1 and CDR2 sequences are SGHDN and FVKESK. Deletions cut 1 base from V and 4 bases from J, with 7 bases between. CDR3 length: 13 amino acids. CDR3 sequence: CASSQGQAYGYTF. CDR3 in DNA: TGTGCCAGCAGCCAAGGTCAGGCCTATGGCTACACCTTC.

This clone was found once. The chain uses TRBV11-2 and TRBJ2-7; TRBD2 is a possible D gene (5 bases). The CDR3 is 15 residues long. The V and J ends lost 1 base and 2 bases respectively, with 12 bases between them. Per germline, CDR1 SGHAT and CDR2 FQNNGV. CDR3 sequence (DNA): TGTGCCAGCAGCTTAGGAGGGCTCAACACCTACGAGCAGTACTTC. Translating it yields CASSLGGLNTYEQYF.

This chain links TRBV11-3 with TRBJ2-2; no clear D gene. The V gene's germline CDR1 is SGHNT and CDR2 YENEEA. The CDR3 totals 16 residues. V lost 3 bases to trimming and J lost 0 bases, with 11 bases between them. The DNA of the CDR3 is TGTGCCAGCAGCTTCGGGCCGCCCCCGAACACCGGGGAGCTGTTTTTT. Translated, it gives CASSFGPPPNTGELFF.

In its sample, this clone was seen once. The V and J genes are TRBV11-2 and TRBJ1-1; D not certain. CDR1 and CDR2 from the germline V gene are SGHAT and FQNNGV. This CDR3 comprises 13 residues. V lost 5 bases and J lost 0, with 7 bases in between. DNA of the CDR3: TGTGCCAGCAGCCCTTTCATGAACACTGAAGCTTTCTTT. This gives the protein CASSPFMNTEAFF.

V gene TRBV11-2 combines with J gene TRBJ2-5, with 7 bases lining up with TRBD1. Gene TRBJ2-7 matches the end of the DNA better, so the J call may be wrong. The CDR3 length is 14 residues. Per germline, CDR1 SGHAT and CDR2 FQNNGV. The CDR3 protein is CASSYDRVAYEQYF. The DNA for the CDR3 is TGTGCCAGCAGCTACGACAGGGTTGCCTACGAGCAGTACTTC.

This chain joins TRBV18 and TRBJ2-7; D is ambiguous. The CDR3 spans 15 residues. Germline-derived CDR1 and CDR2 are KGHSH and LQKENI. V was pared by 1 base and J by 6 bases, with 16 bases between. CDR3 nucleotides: TGTGCCAGCTCACCACAGGGAAATCCTCCCTCCGAGCAGTACTTC. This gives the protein CASSPQGNPPSEQYF.

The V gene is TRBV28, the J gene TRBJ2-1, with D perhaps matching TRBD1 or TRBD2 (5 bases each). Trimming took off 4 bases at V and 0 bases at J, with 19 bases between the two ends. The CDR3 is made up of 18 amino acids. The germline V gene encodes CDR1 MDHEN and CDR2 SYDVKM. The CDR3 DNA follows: TGTGCCAGCAGTTCCTTATCAGGGACCGCGAGCTCCTACAATGAGCAGTTCTTC. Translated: CASSSLSGTASSYNEQFF.

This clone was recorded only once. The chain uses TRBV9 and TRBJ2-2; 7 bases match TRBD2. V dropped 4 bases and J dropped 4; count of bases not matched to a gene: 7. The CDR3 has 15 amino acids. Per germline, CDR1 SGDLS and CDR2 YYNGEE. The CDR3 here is CASSPPGGLTGELFF. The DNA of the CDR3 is TGTGCCAGCAGCCCTCCGGGGGGTCTCACCGGGGAGCTGTTTTTT.

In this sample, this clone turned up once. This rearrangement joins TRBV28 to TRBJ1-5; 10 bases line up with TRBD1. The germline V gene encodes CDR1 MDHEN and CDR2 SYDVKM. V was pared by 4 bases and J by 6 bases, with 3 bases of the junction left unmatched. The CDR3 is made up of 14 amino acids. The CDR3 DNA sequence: TGTGCCAGCAGTTCGGGACAGGGGTCTCAGCCCCAGCATTTT. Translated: CASSSGQGSQPQHF.

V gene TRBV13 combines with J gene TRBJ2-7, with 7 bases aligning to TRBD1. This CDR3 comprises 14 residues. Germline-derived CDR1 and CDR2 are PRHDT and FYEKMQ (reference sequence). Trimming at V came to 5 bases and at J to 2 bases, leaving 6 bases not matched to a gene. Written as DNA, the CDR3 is TGTGCCAGCAGCGCCGGGACAGAAACCTACGAGCAGTACTTC. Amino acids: CASSAGTETYEQYF.

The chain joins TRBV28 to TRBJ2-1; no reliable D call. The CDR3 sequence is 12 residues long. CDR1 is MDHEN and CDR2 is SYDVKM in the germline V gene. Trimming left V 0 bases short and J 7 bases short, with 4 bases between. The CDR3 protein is CASSLWGNEQFF. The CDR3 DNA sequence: TGTGCCAGCAGTTTATGGGGGAATGAGCAGTTCTTC.

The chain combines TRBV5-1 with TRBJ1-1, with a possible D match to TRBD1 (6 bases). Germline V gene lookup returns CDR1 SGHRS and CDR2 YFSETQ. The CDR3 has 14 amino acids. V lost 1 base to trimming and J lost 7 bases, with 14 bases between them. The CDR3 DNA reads TGCGCCAGCAGCTTGATGGGGGCGCCGGGTGAAGCTTTCTTT. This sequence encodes CASSLMGAPGEAFF.

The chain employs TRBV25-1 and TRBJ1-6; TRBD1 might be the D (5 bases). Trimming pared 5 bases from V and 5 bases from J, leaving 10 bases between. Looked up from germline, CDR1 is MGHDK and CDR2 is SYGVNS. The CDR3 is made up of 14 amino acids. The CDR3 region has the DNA TGTGCCAGCAGTCGGACAACCGATAATTCACCCCTCCACTTT. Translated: CASSRTTDNSPLHF.

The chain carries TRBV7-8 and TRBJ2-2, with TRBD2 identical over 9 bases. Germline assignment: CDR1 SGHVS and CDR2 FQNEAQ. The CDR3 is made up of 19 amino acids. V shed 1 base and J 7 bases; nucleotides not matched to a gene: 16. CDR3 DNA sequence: TGTGCCAGCAGCTTAGGAAGGGGCCTAGCGGGACGTCAAAGCGGGGAGCTGTTTTTT. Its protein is CASSLGRGLAGRQSGELFF.

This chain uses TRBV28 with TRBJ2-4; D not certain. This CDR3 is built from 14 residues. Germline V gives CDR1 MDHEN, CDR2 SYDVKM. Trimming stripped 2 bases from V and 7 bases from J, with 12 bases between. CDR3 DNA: TGTGCCAGCAGTTTAAGGTATGGGGTGAACATTCAGTACTTC. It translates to CASSLRYGVNIQYF.

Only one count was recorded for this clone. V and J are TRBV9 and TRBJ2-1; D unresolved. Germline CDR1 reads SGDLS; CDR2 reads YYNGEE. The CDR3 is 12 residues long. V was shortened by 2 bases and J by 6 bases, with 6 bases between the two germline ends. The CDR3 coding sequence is TGTGCCAGCAGCGTTGTCGCCAATGAGCAGTTCTTC. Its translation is CASSVVANEQFF.

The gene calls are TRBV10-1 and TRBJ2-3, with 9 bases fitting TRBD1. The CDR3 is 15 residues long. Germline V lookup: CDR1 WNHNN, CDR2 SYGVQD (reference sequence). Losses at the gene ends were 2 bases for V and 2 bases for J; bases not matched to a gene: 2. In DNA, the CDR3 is TGCGCCAGCAGTGAGGGGACAGGGCCCACAGATACGCAGTATTTT. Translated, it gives CASSEGTGPTDTQYF.

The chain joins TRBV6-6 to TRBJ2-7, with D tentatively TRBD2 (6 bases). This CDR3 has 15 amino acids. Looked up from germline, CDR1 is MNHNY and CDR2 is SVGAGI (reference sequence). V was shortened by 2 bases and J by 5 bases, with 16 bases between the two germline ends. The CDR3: CASSYPGGGRNEQYF. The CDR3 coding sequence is TGTGCCAGCAGTTACCCTGGTGGAGGGAGGAACGAGCAGTACTTC.

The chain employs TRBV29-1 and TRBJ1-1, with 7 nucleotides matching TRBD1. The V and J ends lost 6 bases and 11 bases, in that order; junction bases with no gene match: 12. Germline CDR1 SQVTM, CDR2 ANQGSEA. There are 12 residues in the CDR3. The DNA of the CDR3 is TGCAGCGTCGCTACCGACAGGGTGGAGGCTTTCTTT. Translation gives CSVATDRVEAFF.

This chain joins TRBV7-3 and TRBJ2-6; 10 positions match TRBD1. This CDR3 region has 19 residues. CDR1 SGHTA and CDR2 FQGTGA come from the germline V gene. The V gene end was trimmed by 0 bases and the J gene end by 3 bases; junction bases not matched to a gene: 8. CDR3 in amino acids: CASSLTLGQGYGGANVLTF. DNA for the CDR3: TGTGCCAGCAGCTTAACGCTGGGACAGGGGTACGGTGGGGCCAACGTCCTGACTTTC.

The CDR3 reads CASSYLPGRGDYEQYF. DNA of the CDR3: TGTGCCAGCAGTTACCTACCGGGACGGGGGGACTACGAGCAGTACTTC. V and J are TRBV6-5 and TRBJ2-7; 7 bases fit TRBD2. V lost 2 bases, J lost 3 bases, and 10 bases stayed unmatched. Germline-derived CDR1 and CDR2 are MNHEY and SVGAGI. There are 16 residues in the CDR3.

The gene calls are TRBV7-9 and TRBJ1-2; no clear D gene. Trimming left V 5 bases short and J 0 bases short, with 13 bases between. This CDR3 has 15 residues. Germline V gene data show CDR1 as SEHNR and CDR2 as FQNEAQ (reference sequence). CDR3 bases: TGTGCCAGCAGCCCCACGGGCGGCGCTAACTATGGCTACACCTTC. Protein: CASSPTGGANYGYTF.

CDR3 sequence reads: CASSEGIGRGRYGYTF. The CDR3 DNA sequence: TGTGCCAGCAGTGAAGGTATCGGCAGGGGAAGGTATGGCTACACCTTC. This chain links TRBV6-1 with TRBJ1-2, with D maybe TRBD1 (6 bases). CDR1 and CDR2 from the germline V gene are MNHNS and SASEGT. This CDR3 has 16 residues. The germline V and J ends were trimmed by 1 base and 5 bases, with 17 bases remaining between them.